The next 29 T cell receptor beta chains were all read from a single sample in a study of shared clonotypes between healthy human individuals (TCRdb year 2020). The library was prepared using the immunoSEQ multiplex PCR assay. What TCRdb holds here is the immuneACCESS table cut down to in-frame rearrangements. Part of the clones is not present; checked against another copy, under half of the missing clones reflect an unresolved V gene, and the others are unexplained. The sample table contains some 2,000,000 clones; only one count was recorded for almost 96% of them. Together, the top ten hold around 0.13% of the sample. The sample was naive CD4+ T cells sorted from blood. The cell subset or site label, as the study defines it: CD45RA+ positively selected. These receptors were taken from a man younger than 35 in good health.

This chain joins TRBV6-5 and TRBJ2-7, with TRBD1 identical over 8 bases. The J segment lost 0 bases and the V segment lost 6 bases, leaving 7 bases of the junction unmatched. The V gene's germline CDR1 is MNHEY and CDR2 SVGAGI. CDR3 size: 15 residues. CDR3 loop: CASREDRASSYEQYF. For the CDR3, the DNA is TGTGCCAGCAGAGAGGACAGGGCGAGCTCCTACGAGCAGTACTTC.

The rearrangement joins TRBV6-5 to TRBJ1-2; tentative D call: TRBD1 (6 bases). The CDR3 has 14 amino acids. From germline, CDR1 is MNHEY and CDR2 SVGAGI. V shed 0 bases and J shed 7 bases, with 12 bases lying between them. CDR3 coding DNA: TGTGCCAGCAGTTACTCGACGGCAGGGGTTGGCTACACCTTC. Translating it yields CASSYSTAGVGYTF.

This clone was recorded only once. The rearrangement links TRBV19 to TRBJ2-6, with D possibly TRBD2 on 5 matching bases. The length of the CDR3 is 17 residues. Looked up from germline, CDR1 is LNHDA and CDR2 is SQIVND (reference sequence). The germline V and J ends were trimmed by 1 base and 0 bases, with 10 bases remaining between them. In DNA, the CDR3 is TGTGCCAGTAGTATAGTTCCGGGAAGCTCTGGGGCCAACGTCCTGACTTTC. Translated, it gives CASSIVPGSSGANVLTF.

Worth noting for this clone: Other DNA sequences within the sample encode an identical CDR3. This rearrangement joins TRBV6-6 to TRBJ2-5; no clear D. V was shortened by 3 bases and J by 1 base, with 3 bases between the two germline ends. Germline CDR1 reads MNHNY; CDR2 reads SVGAGI (reference sequence). This CDR3 spans 12 amino acids. CDR3 amino acids: CASSYSQETQYF. For the CDR3, the DNA is TGTGCCAGCAGTTATTCCCAAGAGACCCAGTACTTC.

V is TRBV5-1 and J is TRBJ1-1; maybe TRBD1 (5 bases). The CDR3 is 15 amino acids. Germline lookup yields CDR1 SGHRS and CDR2 YFSETQ. V gave up 2 bases and J gave up 1 base, with 12 bases separating them. CDR3 nucleotide sequence: TGCGCCAGCAGCTTTAACGCAGGGCGGAACACTGAAGCTTTCTTT. This encodes CASSFNAGRNTEAFF.

In its sample, this clone was seen once. This chain joins TRBV5-4 and TRBJ1-2; D not resolved. The CDR3 extends over 14 amino acids. The V end lost 2 bases, the J end lost 3 bases, and 11 bases lay between the germline ends. Per the germline V gene, CDR1 is SGHNT and CDR2 is YYREEE (reference sequence). CDR3 amino acids: CASSLSRVDYGYTF. CDR3 bases: TGTGCCAGCAGCTTATCTAGGGTTGACTATGGCTACACCTTC.

J is TRBJ2-4 and V is TRBV10-1; D unresolved. CDR3 length: 14 amino acids. The V end lost 0 bases, the J end lost 4 bases, and 7 bases lay between the germline ends. Germline CDR1 reads WNHNN; CDR2 reads SYGVQD (reference sequence). In nucleotides, the CDR3 is TGCGCCAGCAGTGAGTCAGGCCAGAAAAACATTCAGTACTTC. Protein sequence: CASSESGQKNIQYF.

The chain carries TRBV19 and TRBJ2-1, with a weak D call TRBD2 (6 bases). The length of the CDR3 is 16 residues. The V gene's germline CDR1 is LNHDA and CDR2 SQIVND (reference sequence). The V gene lost 6 bases and the J gene lost 6 bases, with 21 bases spanning the gap. CDR3 region: CASRPWARETSNEQFF. As DNA, the CDR3 is TGTGCCAGTAGGCCTTGGGCCCGGGAGACGAGCAATGAGCAGTTCTTC.

This chain connects TRBV29-1 to TRBJ2-1; D gene uncertain. Trimming removed 5 bases from V and 5 bases from J, with 13 bases in between. The germline V gene has CDR1 SQVTM and CDR2 ANQGSEA. The CDR3 has 13 amino acids. CDR3 nucleotides: TGCAGCGTTCGGCATATTCTGAACAATGAGCAGTTCTTC. Amino acids: CSVRHILNNEQFF.

This clone was found once. The V gene is TRBV2, the J gene TRBJ1-4; D might be TRBD1 (5 bases). Per germline, CDR1 SNHLY and CDR2 FYNNEI. Trimming removed 5 bases at V and 7 bases at J, with 14 bases between. The CDR3 is made up of 14 amino acids. CDR3: CASSQAGLGEKLFF. Written as DNA, the CDR3 is TGTGCCAGCAGTCAGGCAGGGTTGGGTGAAAAACTGTTTTTT.

This chain connects TRBV5-1 to TRBJ1-6, with D possibly being TRBD1 (6 bases). The CDR3 consists of 14 residues. The germline gives CDR1 SGHRS, CDR2 YFSETQ. V lost 4 bases, J lost 4 bases, and 9 bases lay in between. Here the CDR3 DNA reads TGCGCCAGCAGCCCACAGGGATATAATTCACCCCTCCACTTT. Its translation: CASSPQGYNSPLHF.

This clone was counted once. The chain links TRBV6-1 to TRBJ1-5, with D possibly TRBD1 on 6 matching bases. CDR1 is MNHNS, CDR2 SASEGT, per germline. V gave up 7 bases and J gave up 3 bases, with 10 bases separating them. The CDR3 length is 13 residues. The CDR3 DNA sequence: TGTGCCAGCAACCGGGACACCAATCAGCCCCAGCATTTT. It codes for CASNRDTNQPQHF.

J is TRBJ1-5 and V is TRBV19, with D possibly matching TRBD1 (5 bases). Germline loops: CDR1 LNHDA, CDR2 SQIVND (reference sequence). The CDR3 loop spans 15 amino acids. V was pared by 1 base and J by 3 bases, with 10 bases between. The CDR3 nucleotides read TGTGCCAGTAGTATAGGGGACGGAATCAATCAGCCCCAGCATTTT. As protein: CASSIGDGINQPQHF.

The CDR3 loop reads CASSQPRGGRQNIQYF. The CDR3 bases are TGCGCCAGCAGCCAGCCCCGTGGGGGGAGGCAAAACATTCAGTACTTC. This chain joins TRBV4-1 and TRBJ2-4; maybe TRBD2 (6 bases). V was cut by 3 bases and J by 5 bases, with 17 bases left in between. The CDR3 has 16 residues. Germline lookup yields CDR1 MGHRA and CDR2 YSYEKL.

This sequence joins TRBV10-1 and TRBJ1-1; maybe TRBD1 (5 bases). There are 11 residues in the CDR3. The germline V gene encodes CDR1 WNHNN and CDR2 SYGVQD (reference sequence). Trimming removed 4 bases from V and 8 bases from J, with 8 bases in between. The CDR3 sequence is CASSGQGEAFF. For the CDR3, the DNA is TGCGCCAGCAGTGGGCAGGGAGAAGCTTTCTTT.

J is TRBJ2-3 and V is TRBV5-3, with TRBD2 matching 7 bases. TRBV5-3 is an ORF, and what it does is uncertain. V lost 0 bases, J lost 2 bases, and 9 bases stayed unmatched. The CDR3 sequence is 17 residues long. CDR3 DNA sequence: TGTGCCAGAAGCTTGGCCCTAGCGGATCGACTCACAGATACGCAGTATTTT. This translates into CARSLALADRLTDTQYF.

CDR3 residues: CASSYSTGGGNEQFF. The DNA of the CDR3 is TGTGCCAGCAGTTACTCGACTGGGGGGGGCAATGAGCAGTTCTTC. The genes are TRBV6-5 and TRBJ2-1; 7 nucleotides match TRBD2. The germline V gene encodes CDR1 MNHEY and CDR2 SVGAGI. V shed 0 bases and J 6 bases; nucleotides not matched to a gene: 5. The CDR3 is 15 residues long.

V is TRBV4-1 and J is TRBJ2-7, with unresolved D. This CDR3 has 16 residues. Germline lookup yields CDR1 MGHRA and CDR2 YSYEKL. With 0 bases removed from V and 2 bases from J, the gap between germline ends came to 14 bases. DNA of the CDR3: TGCGCCAGCAGCCAAGAAGGGCCAGGTGCGACCTACGAGCAGTACTTC. Protein product: CASSQEGPGATYEQYF.

In regard to this clone: Other nucleotide sequences from this sample produce the same CDR3. The CDR3 is CASSLKGGSNQPQHF. CDR3 bases: TGTGCCAGCAGTCTAAAGGGGGGAAGCAATCAGCCCCAGCATTTT. This rearrangement joins TRBV28 to TRBJ1-5; D is possibly TRBD1 (6 bases). V lost 5 bases, J lost 1 base, and 12 bases lay in between. The CDR3 has 15 amino acids. Germline lookup yields CDR1 MDHEN and CDR2 SYDVKM.

The chain combines TRBV6-4 with TRBJ1-6; 8 bases match TRBD1. Germline CDR1 is MRHNA and CDR2 is SNTAGT. This CDR3 spans 18 amino acids. The V and J ends lost 8 bases and 7 bases, in that order; junction bases with no gene match: 19. DNA of the CDR3: TGTGCCAGCCCCTTTTGGGCAGGGGGCCATTCCGTGAATTCACCCCTCCACTTT. It specifies CASPFWAGGHSVNSPLHF.

This sequence joins TRBV6-5 and TRBJ1-6, with D possibly being TRBD1 (5 bases). The CDR3 is 15 residues long. Germline loops: CDR1 MNHEY, CDR2 SVGAGI. Trimming removed 7 bases at V and 2 bases at J, with 12 bases between. CDR3 residues: CASTPGYPYNSPLHF. CDR3 coding DNA: TGTGCCAGCACCCCAGGGTATCCCTATAATTCACCCCTCCACTTT.

In regard to this clone: The same CDR3 arises from other DNA sequences in this sample as well. V usage is TRBV11-2 and J usage is TRBJ2-7; the match to TRBD1 covers 8 bases. Unmatched junction bases numbered 2, after V lost 2 bases and J lost 2 bases. The CDR3 extends over 14 amino acids. Germline V gives CDR1 SGHAT, CDR2 FQNNGV. The CDR3 region has the DNA TGTGCCAGCAGCTTATGGACAGGGACCTACGAGCAGTACTTC. Translation gives CASSLWTGTYEQYF.

The gene calls are TRBV7-2 and TRBJ1-2; TRBD1 matches at 7 bases. CDR1 is SGHTA, CDR2 FQGNSA, per germline. V lost 1 base, J lost 4 bases, and 6 bases stayed unmatched. The CDR3 spans 15 residues. The CDR3 region is CASSLGQGWGYGYTF. CDR3 DNA: TGTGCCAGCAGCTTAGGACAGGGTTGGGGCTATGGCTACACCTTC. Using reference TRBV7-2 and TRBJ1-2 for the parts outside the CDR3, the full variable domain is GAGVSQSPSNKVTEKGKDVELRCDPISGHTALYWYRQSLGQGLEFLIYFQGNSAPDKSGLPSDRFSAERTGGSVSTLTIQRTQQEDSAVYLCASSLGQGWGYGYTFGSGTRLTVV.

Concerning this clone itself: This sample includes further DNA sequences coding for the same CDR3. V usage is TRBV7-9 and J usage is TRBJ2-7; TRBD1 matches 7 bases. The V gene end was trimmed by 5 bases and the J gene end by 3 bases; junction bases not matched to a gene: 4. Germline loops: CDR1 SEHNR, CDR2 FQNEAQ (reference sequence). The CDR3 extends over 13 amino acids. For the CDR3, the DNA is TGTGCCAGCAGCAGACAGGGTGGCTACGAGCAGTACTTC. Its protein is CASSRQGGYEQYF. Full variable domain (outside the CDR3, taken from reference TRBV7-9 and TRBJ2-7): DTGVSQNPRHKITKRGQNVTFRCDPISEHNRLYWYRQTLGQGPEFLTYFQNEAQLEKSRLLSDRFSAERPKGSFSTLEIQRTEQGDSAMYLCASSRQGGYEQYFGPGTRLTVT.

The V gene is TRBV28, the J gene TRBJ1-2; 7 bases are a match to TRBD1. The CDR3 totals 14 residues. CDR1 MDHEN and CDR2 SYDVKM come from the germline V gene. V shed 5 bases and J 2 bases; nucleotides not matched to a gene: 5. DNA for the CDR3: TGTGCCAGCAGTCCGGGACAGATGAACTATGGCTACACCTTC. Amino acid sequence: CASSPGQMNYGYTF.

This clone turned up a few times. Within the sample, other DNA sequences also encode this same CDR3. The chain combines TRBV5-1 with TRBJ2-7; D remains ambiguous. This CDR3 contains 13 residues. Germline loops: CDR1 SGHRS, CDR2 YFSETQ. The V end was cut by 0 bases, the J end by 0 bases, with 4 bases between. As DNA, the CDR3 is TGCGCCAGCAGCTTGGCCCCCTCCTACGAGCAGTACTTC. This sequence encodes CASSLAPSYEQYF.

The chain couples TRBV10-3 to TRBJ2-1; 8 nucleotides align to TRBD2. CDR1 ENHRY and CDR2 SYGVKD come from the germline V gene. The CDR3 loop spans 16 amino acids. Unmatched junction bases numbered 3, after V lost 2 bases and J lost 0 bases. CDR3 sequence: CAISEGSGGSYNEQFF. The CDR3 nucleotides are TGTGCCATCAGTGAGGGCAGCGGGGGCTCCTACAATGAGCAGTTCTTC.

The V and J genes are TRBV10-2 and TRBJ2-5; D ambiguous. V lost 0 bases, J lost 5 bases, and 16 bases lay in between. CDR3 length: 16 residues. The germline V gene has CDR1 WSHSY and CDR2 SAAADI. CDR3: CASSESKWLQIETQYF. The CDR3 DNA sequence: TGCGCCAGCAGTGAGTCGAAGTGGCTACAGATCGAGACCCAGTACTTC.

CDR3: CASSFGQGDQPQHF. The CDR3 region has the DNA TGTGCCAGCAGCTTTGGACAGGGGGATCAGCCCCAGCATTTT. The V call is TRBV5-6, the J call TRBJ1-5; 10 bases match TRBD1. Germline values: CDR1 SGHDT, CDR2 YYEEEE. V dropped 2 bases and J dropped 5; count of bases not matched to a gene: 1. The CDR3 runs 14 residues.